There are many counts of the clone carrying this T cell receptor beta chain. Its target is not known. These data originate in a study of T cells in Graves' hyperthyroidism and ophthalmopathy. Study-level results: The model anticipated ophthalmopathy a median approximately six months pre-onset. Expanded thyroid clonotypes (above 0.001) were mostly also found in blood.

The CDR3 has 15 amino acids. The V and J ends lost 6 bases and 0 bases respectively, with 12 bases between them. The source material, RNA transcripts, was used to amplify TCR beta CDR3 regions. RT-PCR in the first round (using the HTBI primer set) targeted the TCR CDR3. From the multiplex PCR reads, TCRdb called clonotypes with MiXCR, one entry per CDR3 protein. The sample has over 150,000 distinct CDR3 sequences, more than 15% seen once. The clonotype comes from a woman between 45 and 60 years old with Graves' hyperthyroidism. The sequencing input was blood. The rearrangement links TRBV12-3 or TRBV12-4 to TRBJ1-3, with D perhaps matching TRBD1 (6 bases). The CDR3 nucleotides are TGTGCCAGCAGGATGCCGGGGGCCTCTGGAAACACCATATATTTT. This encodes CASRMPGASGNTIYF.